These T cell receptor beta chains were read from a single sample in a study of blood T cell repertoires in COVID-19. The method was immunoSEQ multiplex PCR; TCRdb's version includes in-frame clones alone and lacks a portion of them. Seen here are fewer than 450,000 clones, 90% to 95% observed once, and the top ten hold around 3.5%. Sequenced input: peripheral blood. The receptors here all came from a woman between 18 and 29 years old who had recovered from COVID-19. Both conserved end residues are part of each CDR3. The D gene is left open where the match is weak. Clone size, where shown, is once, few, many, or a class for clones that have expanded.

. TRBJ1-2 TRBV7-9 . CASSGEVPLYGYTF TGTGCCAGCAGCGGCGAGGTGCCTCTCTATGGCTACACCTTC
. TRBJ1-2 TRBV6-1 . CASSEDSRLGYTF TGTGCCAGCAGTGAGGACAGTCGGTTGGGCTACACCTTC
. TRBJ2-1 TRBV30 . CAWNGPGGQFF TGTGCCTGGAACGGTCCCGGGGGGCAGTTCTTC
TRBD1 TRBJ1-2 TRBV7-2 few CASSRDSADYGYTF TGTGCCAGCAGCAGGGACAGTGCTGACTATGGCTACACCTTC
TRBD1 TRBJ2-1 TRBV7-9 . CASSVRQGTNEQFF TGTGCCAGCAGCGTGAGACAGGGTACCAATGAGCAGTTCTTC
TRBD2 TRBJ2-1 TRBV7-9 . CASSLAGTRGNEQFF TGTGCCAGCAGCTTAGCCGGGACTAGGGGCAATGAGCAGTTCTTC
. TRBJ1-4 TRBV19 few CASSIGTHREFNEKLFF TGTGCCAGTAGTATAGGGACACACAGGGAATTTAATGAAAAACTGTTTTTT
TRBD2 TRBJ2-5 TRBV9 . CASSPGTRGAETQYF TGTGCCAGCAGCCCCGGGACTAGAGGAGCAGAGACCCAGTACTTC
. TRBJ1-2 TRBV24-1 . CATSGVETGNYGYTF TGTGCCACCAGTGGGGTTGAGACGGGGAACTATGGCTACACCTTC
. TRBJ2-5 TRBV18 . CASSSGQGGMETQYF TGTGCCAGCTCATCCGGACAGGGAGGGATGGAGACCCAGTACTTC
TRBD2 TRBJ2-2 TRBV5-1 . CASNELAGASGELFF TGCGCCAGCAACGAACTAGCGGGAGCAAGCGGGGAGCTGTTTTTT
TRBD2 TRBJ2-5 TRBV6-5 . CASSYRGSLVETQYF TGTGCCAGCAGTTACCGCGGGAGTCTCGTGGAGACCCAGTACTTC
. TRBJ1-6 TRBV5-5 . CASSVGQYNSPLHF TGTGCCAGCAGCGTGGGGCAGTATAATTCACCCCTCCACTTT
. TRBJ2-3 TRBV6-4 few CASSDSSRGYSASPQYF TGTGCCAGCAGTGACTCCTCTAGGGGTTATTCGGCCTCACCGCAGTATTTT
. TRBJ1-4 TRBV28 . CASSTVGGEREKLFF TGTGCCAGCAGTACCGTCGGGGGGGAGCGGGAAAAACTGTTTTTT
. TRBJ1-1 TRBV11-3 . CASSLYGQNTEAFF TGTGCCAGCAGCTTATACGGACAGAACACTGAAGCTTTCTTT
. TRBJ1-5 TRBV30 . CAWGGQYNQPQHF TGTGCCTGGGGTGGACAGTACAATCAGCCCCAGCATTTT
. TRBJ1-2 TRBV6-6 . CASSPDGYTF TGTGCCAGCAGTCCCGATGGCTACACCTTC
TRBD1 TRBJ2-5 TRBV24-1 . CATSDLIGTGQETQYF TGTGCCACCAGTGATTTGATTGGGACAGGGCAAGAGACCCAGTACTTC
TRBD2 TRBJ2-5 TRBV5-1 . CASSGLAGVPETQYF TGCGCCAGCAGCGGACTAGCGGGAGTCCCAGAGACCCAGTACTTC
. TRBJ2-1 TRBV7-9 . CASSLEFRGLEQFF TGTGCCAGCAGCTTAGAGTTTCGAGGGCTTGAGCAGTTCTTC
. TRBJ2-6 TRBV18 . CASAGISGANVLTF TGTGCCAGCGCAGGGATCTCTGGGGCCAACGTCCTGACTTTC
TRBD1 TRBJ1-1 TRBV10-2 . CASRTGTGSGKNTEAFF TGCGCCAGCAGAACCGGGACAGGGTCAGGAAAGAACACTGAAGCTTTCTTT
. TRBJ1-6 TRBV7-2 . CASSLVGAESPLHF TGTGCCAGCAGCTTAGTGGGGGCTGAATCACCCCTCCACTTT
. TRBJ1-5 TRBV7-8 . CASSLSGIHNQPQHF TGTGCCAGCAGCTTATCAGGGATACACAATCAGCCCCAGCATTTT
. TRBJ1-6 TRBV6-5 . CASSYFSRGNSPLHF TGTGCCAGCAGTTACTTCAGCCGGGGAAATTCACCCCTCCACTTT
. TRBJ2-1 TRBV5-1 . CASRRTASSYNEQFF TGCGCCAGCCGGAGGACGGCGAGCTCCTACAATGAGCAGTTCTTC
TRBD2 TRBJ2-4 TRBV4-3 . CASSQAITSGSNIQYF TGCGCCAGCAGCCAAGCTATAACTAGCGGGTCGAACATTCAGTACTTC
. TRBJ1-4 TRBV18 . CASSPPGATNEKLFF TGTGCCAGCTCACCGCCGGGGGCAACTAATGAAAAACTGTTTTTT
. TRBJ2-5 TRBV9 few CASSFGLGQVETQYF TGTGCCAGCAGCTTTGGGCTGGGGCAGGTCGAGACCCAGTACTTC
TRBD2 TRBJ2-5 TRBV27 . CASSLYGGRETQYF TGTGCCAGCAGTTTATACGGCGGGAGAGAGACCCAGTACTTC
. TRBJ2-5 TRBV24-1 . CATSASTEIEQETQYF TGTGCCACCAGTGCCTCGACAGAAATCGAACAAGAGACCCAGTACTTC
TRBD2 TRBJ2-1 TRBV5-4 . CASSLLAGGTYNEQFF TGTGCCAGCAGCTTACTAGCGGGAGGGACCTACAATGAGCAGTTCTTC
. TRBJ1-2 TRBV10-3 . CAISESTVTIGYTF TGTGCCATCAGTGAGTCGACAGTGACAATTGGCTACACCTTC
. TRBJ1-1 TRBV19 . CASSVGARHTEAFF TGTGCCAGTAGTGTTGGGGCCCGCCACACTGAAGCTTTCTTT